The clone carrying this T cell receptor beta chain was seen only once. The sample originates from a study of blood T cell repertoires in COVID-19. Overall study: Specimens from acute and convalescent COVID-19 originated in the United States, Italy and Spain. Sources were T cells, B-cell-depleted T cells, or PBMCs; the material itself was cDNA or gDNA.

As processed by the authors: Amplification of reference gene primers was used by the study to estimate nucleated cell counts. Using immunoSEQ multiplex PCR, the repertoire was profiled, and TCRdb retains in-frame clones only, with some absent. V and J calls plus clone size are reproduced from that table; the DNA served to infer D and trimming. The sample shows more than 45,000 clones, 85% to 95% of them seen only once. This CDR3 spans 17 amino acids. Trimming cost V 2 bases and J 2 bases; bases outside gene matches: 11. Germline CDR1 reads KGHSH; CDR2 reads LQKENI. The sequenced sample consisted of peripheral blood. This rearrangement joins TRBV18 to TRBJ2-7, with 8 bases fitting TRBD1. The TCR originated in a woman aged 80 or over with acute or convalescent COVID-19. The CDR3 here is CASSPTTGVPGTYEQYF. The CDR3 DNA sequence: TGTGCCAGCTCACCAACGACAGGGGTCCCAGGAACCTACGAGCAGTACTTC.